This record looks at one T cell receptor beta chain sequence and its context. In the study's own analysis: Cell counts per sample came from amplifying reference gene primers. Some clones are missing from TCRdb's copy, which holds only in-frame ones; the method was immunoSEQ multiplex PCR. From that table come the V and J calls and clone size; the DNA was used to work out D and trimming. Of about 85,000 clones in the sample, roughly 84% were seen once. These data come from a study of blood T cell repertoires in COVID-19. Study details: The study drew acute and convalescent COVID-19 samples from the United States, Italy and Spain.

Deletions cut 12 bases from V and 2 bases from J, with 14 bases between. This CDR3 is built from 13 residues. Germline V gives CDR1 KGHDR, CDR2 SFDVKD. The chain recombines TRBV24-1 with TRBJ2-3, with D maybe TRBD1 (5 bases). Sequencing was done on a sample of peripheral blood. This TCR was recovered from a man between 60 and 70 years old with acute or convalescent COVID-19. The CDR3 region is CAASSGATDTQYF. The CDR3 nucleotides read TGTGCCGCCTCCAGTGGGGCCACAGATACGCAGTATTTT.